The clone carrying this T cell receptor beta chain was recorded a few times. The sample is drawn from a study of early T cells in non-severe SARS-CoV-2 infection. Unique molecular identifier tags were affixed to discrete cDNA molecules. Each CDR3 protein gets one entry after TCRdb re-called the 5' RACE reads with MiXCR. The sample records roughly 76,000 distinct CDR3 sequences, 9% to 15% being singletons. Germline V gene lookup returns CDR1 DFQATT and CDR2 SNEGSKA (reference sequence). With 0 bases clipped from V and 7 bases from J, the junction kept 8 bases outside the gene matches. This CDR3 comprises 16 residues.

The source is an adult who was a healthcare worker with PCR-confirmed SARS-CoV-2 infection or an uninfected control (not recorded which). Material for sequencing was whole blood. The chain carries TRBV20-1 and TRBJ2-1, with 11 bases lining up with TRBD2. CDR3 protein: CSARDPLSGRDNEQFF. Written as DNA, the CDR3 is TGCAGTGCTAGAGATCCTCTTAGCGGGAGGGATAATGAGCAGTTCTTC.